This T cell receptor (beta chain) came from a study of blood T cell repertoires in COVID-19 (TCRdb year 2020). Regarding the study in general: Collaborator samples came from the United States, Italy and Spain and covered acute and convalescent phases of COVID-19. The prospective study material was composed of cDNA or gDNA derived from T cells, B-cell-depleted T cells, or PBMCs. Deeply sampled blood TCRbeta repertoires from subjects exposed to, actively infected with, or recovered from COVID-19 were included in the dataset. The repertoires were released in a freely available public database meant as a resource for research on the immune response to SARS-CoV-2. The samples were drawn from the first 160 participants of the ongoing ImmuneRACE study and from more than 1,000 subjects provided by 6 global collaborators. A de-identified subject ID, COVID-19 status, age in years and sex were almost always included in the sample metadata. Where HLA class I and class II types were available, the types were taken from metadata supplied by the sample provider, not from assay-based typing.

In regard to this clone: Its antigen has not been determined. Base qualities are missing; no much larger clone stands one base away.

Overall results and qualifications from the work: The amount of clinical and demographic metadata varied by source and participant and was provided uncurated.

The collaborating institutions used their own protocols to collect whole blood in K2EDTA tubes. Collaborator samples were shipped for TCRbeta analysis as frozen whole blood, isolated PBMCs, or DNA extracted from either sample type. TCRbeta CDR3 regions were amplified from genomic DNA by means of the immunoSEQ Assay, a bias-controlled multiplex PCR. From the authors' description of their analysis: Within the assay, amplification of reference gene primers was used to estimate how many nucleated cells each sample contained. Sequence reads were collapsed and filtered to measure the absolute abundance of every unique TCRbeta CDR3 rearrangement. For each sample, productive Simpson clonality was calculated as the square root of Simpson's diversity index over productive rearrangements. What TCRdb holds here is the immuneACCESS table cut down to in-frame rearrangements. Part of the clones is not present; checked against another copy, under half of the missing clones reflect an unresolved V gene, and the others are unexplained. V and J calls and clone size are those listed in that table; D and trimming were worked out from the DNA. Within this sample are approximately 140,000 clones, with around 76% of them counted one time only. The ten largest clones represent less than 15% of the sample.

Reading from cysteine to phenylalanine, the CDR3 counts 14 amino acids. The kept DNA is CDR3 alone, 42 bases in frame from the first base. At the junction V is shortened by 4 bases and J by 0 bases, with 7 bases in between. Reading the germline V gene gives CDR1 SGHRS and CDR2 YFSETQ. The V and J genes are TRBV5-1 and TRBJ1-4, and the D gene may be TRBD1, 5 bases matching. Sequencing input: peripheral blood. This clonotype was sampled from an elderly man with acute or convalescent COVID-19. In nucleotide form, the sequence is TGCGCCAGCAGCCCAGGGTCAACTAATGAAAAACTGTTTTTT. Its translation is CASSPGSTNEKLFF.